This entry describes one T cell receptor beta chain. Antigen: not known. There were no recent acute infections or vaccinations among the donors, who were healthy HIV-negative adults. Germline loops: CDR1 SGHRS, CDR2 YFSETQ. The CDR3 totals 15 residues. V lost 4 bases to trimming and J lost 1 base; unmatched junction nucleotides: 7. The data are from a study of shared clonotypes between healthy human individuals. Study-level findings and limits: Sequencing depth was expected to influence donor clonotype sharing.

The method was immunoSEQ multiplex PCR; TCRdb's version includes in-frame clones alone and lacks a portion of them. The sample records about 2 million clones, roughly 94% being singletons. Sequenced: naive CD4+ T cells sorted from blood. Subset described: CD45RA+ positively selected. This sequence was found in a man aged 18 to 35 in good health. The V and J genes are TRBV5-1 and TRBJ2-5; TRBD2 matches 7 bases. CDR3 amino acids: CASSPLAESQETQYF. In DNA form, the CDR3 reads TGCGCCAGCAGCCCTCTAGCGGAGTCCCAAGAGACCCAGTACTTC.